These 5 T cell receptor beta chains were sequenced from one sample in a study of T cells after yellow fever vaccination. From the 5' RACE reads, TCRdb called clonotypes with MiXCR, one entry per CDR3 protein. This table has 310,000 or so distinct CDR3 sequences, around 7.3% appearing once. The material was PBMCs, obtained about 49 days after the first yellow fever vaccination. Source of these receptors: a man in his late teens or twenties who received the YFV17D yellow fever vaccine.

This chain connects TRBV9 to TRBJ2-3, with 10 bases identical to TRBD1. Germline V lookup: CDR1 SGDLS, CDR2 YYNGEE. The V gene end was trimmed by 0 bases and the J gene end by 3 bases; junction bases not matched to a gene: 10. The CDR3 consists of 18 residues. The CDR3 coding sequence is TGTGCCAGCAGCGTAGCTCCCGATGCGGGACAGGGGACAGATACGCAGTATTTT. It specifies CASSVAPDAGQGTDTQYF.

The table lists this clonotype with a few counts. The CDR3 sequence: CASSLDGVGYGYTF. The CDR3, as DNA: TGTGCCAGCAGCTTAGATGGGGTGGGCTATGGCTACACCTTC. V and J are TRBV11-2 and TRBJ1-2; D not certain. Germline V gene lookup returns CDR1 SGHAT and CDR2 FQNNGV. V shed 0 bases and J shed 4 bases, with 9 bases lying between them. The CDR3 covers 14 residues.

The V call is TRBV6-5, the J call TRBJ2-2; D is unclear. The length of the CDR3 is 15 residues. In germline, CDR1 is MNHEY, CDR2 SVGAGI. V lost 2 bases, J lost 5 bases, and 12 bases lay in between. CDR3 in DNA: TGTGCCAGCAGTTACCAGACCGGTATAACCGGGGAGCTGTTTTTT. Translated, it gives CASSYQTGITGELFF.

This clonotype was recorded many times. This chain joins TRBV6-5 and TRBJ1-5; D unclear. Germline V CDR1 and CDR2: MNHEY, SVGAGI. Trimming stripped 2 bases from V and 5 bases from J, with 7 bases between. This CDR3 region has 13 residues. The CDR3 protein is CASSYDGYQPQHF. CDR3 coding DNA: TGTGCCAGCAGTTACGACGGATATCAGCCCCAGCATTTT.

There are a few counts of this clonotype. The chain joins TRBV20-1 to TRBJ2-5; D gene ambiguous. From germline, CDR1 is DFQATT and CDR2 SNEGSKA (reference sequence). The length of the CDR3 is 17 residues. Deletions cut 0 bases from V and 1 base from J, with 18 bases between. CDR3 loop: CSARDRVKPSTQETQYF. The CDR3 DNA is TGCAGTGCTAGAGATCGCGTAAAGCCATCAACCCAAGAGACCCAGTACTTC.